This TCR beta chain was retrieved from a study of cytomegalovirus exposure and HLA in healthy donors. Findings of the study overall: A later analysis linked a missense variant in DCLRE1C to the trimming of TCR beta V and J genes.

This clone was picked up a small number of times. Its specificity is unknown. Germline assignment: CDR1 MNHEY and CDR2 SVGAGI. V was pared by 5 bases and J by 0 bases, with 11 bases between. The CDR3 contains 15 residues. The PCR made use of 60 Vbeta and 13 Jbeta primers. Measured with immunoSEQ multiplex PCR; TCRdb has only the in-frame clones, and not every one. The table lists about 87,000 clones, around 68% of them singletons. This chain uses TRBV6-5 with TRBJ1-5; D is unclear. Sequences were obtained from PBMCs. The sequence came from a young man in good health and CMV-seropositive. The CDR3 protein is CASSADGPSNQPQHF. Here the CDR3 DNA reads TGTGCCAGCAGTGCCGATGGGCCTAGCAATCAGCCCCAGCATTTT.